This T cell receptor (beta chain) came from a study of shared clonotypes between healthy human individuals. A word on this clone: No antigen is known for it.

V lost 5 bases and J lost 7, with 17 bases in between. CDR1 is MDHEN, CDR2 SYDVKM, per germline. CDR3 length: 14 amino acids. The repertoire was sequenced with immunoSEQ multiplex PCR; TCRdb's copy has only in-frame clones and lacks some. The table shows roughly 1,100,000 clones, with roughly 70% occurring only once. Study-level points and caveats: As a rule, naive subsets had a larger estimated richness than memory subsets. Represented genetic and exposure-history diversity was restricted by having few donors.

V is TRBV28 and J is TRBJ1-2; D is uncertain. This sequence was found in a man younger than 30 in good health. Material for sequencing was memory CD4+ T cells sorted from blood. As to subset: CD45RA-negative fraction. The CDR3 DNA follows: TGTGCCAGCAGTCTTGACCCCTCCGGTGCTGGCTACACCTTC. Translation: CASSLDPSGAGYTF.